Sequencing of this T cell receptor beta chain was carried out in a study of T-cell memory formation after mild COVID-19. One entry per CDR3 protein results from TCRdb running MiXCR on the 5' RACE reads. Of roughly 200,000 distinct CDR3 sequences detected, 16% appear once; the ten largest clones hold under 2.5%. V trimming: 3 bases; J trimming: 0 bases; junction bases outside the gene matches: 5. This CDR3 has 15 residues. Germline CDR1 SGDLS, CDR2 YYNGEE. This clonotype was obtained from an adult woman who had mild COVID-19 (a few samples of this study predate the infection). Cell type and time point are not known. The chain employs TRBV9 and TRBJ1-2; 7 nucleotides agree with TRBD1. Sequencing was carried out using PBMCs or a T cell subset sorted from them (not recorded which). CDR3 sequence: CASSAQGRTNYGYTF. In nucleotides, the CDR3 is TGTGCCAGCAGCGCACAGGGGAGGACTAACTATGGCTACACCTTC.